The 7 T cell receptor beta chains given below trace back to one sample, sequenced in a study of blood T cell repertoires in COVID-19. Clones were sequenced by immunoSEQ multiplex PCR, and TCRdb holds only the in-frame ones, with some missing. The data show hundreds of thousands of clones, 70% to 90% seen once. The sequenced sample was PBMCs or T cells enriched from blood (not recorded which). These receptors originate from a middle-aged woman who had recovered from COVID-19.

This clone was recorded only once. V and J are TRBV6-5 and TRBJ2-1; the match to TRBD2 covers 10 bases. The CDR3 is made up of 16 amino acids. Trimming removed 0 bases from V and 8 bases from J; junction bases left unmatched: 7. Per germline, CDR1 MNHEY and CDR2 SVGAGI. The CDR3 reads CASSYSSSGRIYEQFF. CDR3 DNA sequence: TGTGCCAGCAGTTACTCGAGTAGCGGGAGGATCTATGAGCAGTTCTTC.

The rearrangement joins TRBV5-1 to TRBJ2-3; D gene unclear. In germline, CDR1 is SGHRS, CDR2 YFSETQ. V lost 3 bases to trimming and J lost 4 bases, with 18 bases between them. The CDR3 is made up of 16 amino acids. The CDR3 protein is CASSSMNLVGSDTQYF. DNA of the CDR3: TGCGCCAGCAGCTCAATGAACTTGGTCGGTTCAGATACGCAGTATTTT.

V gene TRBV7-2 combines with J gene TRBJ1-1, with a possible D match to TRBD1 (6 bases). Trimming took 3 bases from V and 3 from J, leaving 11 bases between them. CDR1 and CDR2 (germline): SGHTA, FQGNSA. This CDR3 is 14 amino acids long. CDR3 sequence: CASSFSTGHTEAFF. The DNA for the CDR3 is TGTGCCAGCAGCTTCTCAACAGGGCACACTGAAGCTTTCTTT.

This chain links TRBV28 with TRBJ1-4; D may be TRBD1 (6 bases). Germline V gene sequence: CDR1 MDHEN, CDR2 SYDVKM. The CDR3 loop spans 16 amino acids. Trimming shortened V by 5 bases and J by 6 bases, and 19 bases separated the two germline ends. The CDR3 bases are TGTGCCAGCAGTAAGAGACAGGTTGGGAGGGATGAAAAACTGTTTTTT. Its translation is CASSKRQVGRDEKLFF.

The V call is TRBV30, the J call TRBJ2-4; D may be TRBD1 (5 bases). The germline V gene has CDR1 GTSNPN and CDR2 SVGIG (reference sequence). The CDR3 spans 15 residues. Trimming left V 3 bases short and J 1 base short, with 13 bases between. The CDR3 DNA reads as TGTGCCTGGAGGGGGCAGGAGACGGCCAAAAACATTCAGTACTTC. Its translation is CAWRGQETAKNIQYF.

This chain links TRBV9 with TRBJ2-2, with TRBD1 as a possible D gene (6 bases). This CDR3 spans 13 amino acids. Germline CDR1 reads SGDLS; CDR2 reads YYNGEE. V shed 6 bases and J shed 7 bases, with 13 bases lying between them. The CDR3 DNA sequence: TGTGCCAGCACCCGTAGGGGGATCGGGGAGCTGTTTTTT. It specifies CASTRRGIGELFF.

The chain combines TRBV5-5 with TRBJ1-6, with 9 bases identical to TRBD1. The CDR3 has 13 amino acids. Germline CDR1 SGHKS, CDR2 YYEKEE (reference sequence). The V segment lost 7 bases and the J segment 7 bases; nucleotides outside the gene matches: 3. CDR3 DNA sequence: TGTGCCAGCGGACAGGGGATCAATTCACCCCTCCACTTT. Its protein is CASGQGINSPLHF.